The 31 T cell receptor beta chains below come from one sample, sequenced in a study of blood T cell repertoires in COVID-19. Using immunoSEQ multiplex PCR, the repertoire was profiled, and TCRdb retains in-frame clones only, with some absent. There are 200,000 to 300,000 clones in the sample; approximately 86% occur only once, and about 3% lies in the top ten. The specimen was peripheral blood. These TCRs come from a woman between 25 and 40 years old who had recovered from COVID-19.

The chain combines TRBV5-6 with TRBJ2-7; TRBD1 matches 9 bases. The CDR3 extends over 14 amino acids. The V segment lost 0 bases and the J segment 7 bases; nucleotides outside the gene matches: 5. CDR1 and CDR2 (germline): SGHDT, YYEEEE. Written as DNA, the CDR3 is TGTGCCAGCAGCTTGGCGGGACAGGGAATGGAGCAGTACTTC. Translated, it gives CASSLAGQGMEQYF.

The chain couples TRBV7-9 to TRBJ2-1; TRBD1 aligns across 8 bases. The CDR3 loop spans 16 amino acids. The trim removed 4 bases at V and 3 bases at J, leaving 8 bases unmatched. The germline CDR1 and CDR2 sequences are SEHNR and FQNEAQ (reference sequence). The CDR3, as DNA: TGTGCCAGCAGCTCCGGTGACAGGGGAGTCTACAATGAGCAGTTCTTC. This encodes CASSSGDRGVYNEQFF.

This clone was seen once. CDR3 protein: CASSVSQSTNSPLHF. CDR3 DNA: TGTGCCAGCAGTGTGTCCCAGTCCACGAATTCACCCCTCCACTTT. The V and J genes are TRBV2 and TRBJ1-6, with D hard to call. CDR1 is SNHLY, CDR2 FYNNEI, per germline. The V end was cut by 4 bases, the J end by 7 bases, with 14 bases between. This CDR3 is built from 15 residues.

J is TRBJ2-5 and V is TRBV2; 7 positions match TRBD2. J lost 4 bases, V lost 7 bases, and 18 bases had no gene match. There are 17 residues in the CDR3. Germline loops: CDR1 SNHLY, CDR2 FYNNEI. The CDR3 region has the DNA TGTGCCAGCAATAAGATGGCCAGCGGGGCCAATAGAGAGACCCAGTACTTC. Protein product: CASNKMASGANRETQYF. The variable domain in full, with the rest retrieved from reference TRBV2 and TRBJ2-5, is EPEVTQTPSHQVTQMGQEVILRCVPISNHLYFYWYRQILGQKVEFLVSFYNNEISEKSEIFDDQFSVERPDGSNFTLKIRSTKLEDSAMYFCASNKMASGANRETQYFGPGTRLLVL.

The chain combines TRBV9 with TRBJ2-5; 7 bases align to TRBD2. Germline lookup yields CDR1 SGDLS and CDR2 YYNGEE. V was clipped by 5 bases and J by 2 bases; unmatched bases: 6. CDR3 size: 14 residues. The CDR3 loop reads CASSAGRTQETQYF. CDR3 bases: TGTGCCAGCAGTGCCGGGAGGACTCAAGAGACCCAGTACTTC. Variable domain in full (rest from reference TRBV9 and TRBJ2-5): DSGVTQTPKHLITATGQRVTLRCSPRSGDLSVYWYQQSLDQGLQFLIQYYNGEERAKGNILERFSAQQFPDLHSELNLSSLELGDSALYFCASSAGRTQETQYFGPGTRLLVL.

The chain is built from TRBV19 and TRBJ1-2, with TRBD1 as a possible D gene (5 bases). The CDR3 runs to 13 residues. Germline V lookup: CDR1 LNHDA, CDR2 SQIVND (reference sequence). Trimming left V 5 bases short and J 4 bases short, with 11 bases between. In DNA, the CDR3 is TGTGCCAGTAGTCGCAGGGTTGGCTATGGCTACACCTTC. It is translated as CASSRRVGYGYTF.

The chain couples TRBV3-1 (or the pseudogene TRBV3-2) to TRBJ2-7; D is possibly TRBD1 (6 bases). The length of the CDR3 is 19 residues. Trimming pared 2 bases from V and 7 bases from J, leaving 30 bases between. Per germline, CDR1 LGHDT and CDR2 YNNKEL (reference sequence). CDR3 nucleotides: TGTGCCAGCAGCCAATCATCACAGACCGTGGACAGCAACTATTGGGAGCAGTACTTC. Its protein product is CASSQSSQTVDSNYWEQYF.

This clone was found a few times. V gene TRBV6-2 or TRBV6-3 combines with J gene TRBJ2-3; TRBD2 matches 8 bases. The junction had 7 bases not matched to a gene; V was cut back by 6 bases and J by 2 bases. Germline CDR1 reads MNHEY; CDR2 reads SVGEGT. The CDR3 sequence is 15 residues long. The DNA for the CDR3 is TGTGCCAGCAGCTCCGGGACTAGGGTCACAGATACGCAGTATTTT. Encoded protein: CASSSGTRVTDTQYF.

The CDR3 bases are TGCGCCAGCAGCCGCATACCGGGACAGGGGAACACTGAAGCTTTCTTT. Its protein product is CASSRIPGQGNTEAFF. J is TRBJ1-1 and V is TRBV4-1; 9 positions agree with TRBD1. V lost 4 bases and J lost 1; bases outside the gene matches: 7. Germline loops: CDR1 MGHRA, CDR2 YSYEKL. The CDR3 covers 16 residues.

This clone was seen only a few times. The rearrangement uses TRBV6-2 or TRBV6-3 and TRBJ1-5; TRBD1 matches 7 bases. V lost 5 bases to trimming and J lost 5 bases; unmatched junction nucleotides: 3. Germline values: CDR1 MNHEY, CDR2 SVGEGT. The CDR3 has 13 amino acids. The CDR3 nucleotides read TGTGCCAGCAGTCCAGGGGGTTATCAGCCCCAGCATTTT. Its protein is CASSPGGYQPQHF.

The V gene is TRBV29-1, the J gene TRBJ1-5; 10 bases align to TRBD1. The length of the CDR3 is 14 residues. V lost 5 bases to trimming and J lost 4 bases; unmatched junction nucleotides: 5. Germline-derived CDR1 and CDR2 are SQVTM and ANQGSEA. As DNA, the CDR3 is TGCAGCGTTAGGGACAGGGGCCAGAATCAGCCCCAGCATTTT. It is translated as CSVRDRGQNQPQHF.

The chain is built from TRBV5-1 and TRBJ1-2; D is undetermined. The CDR3 covers 14 residues. V dropped 0 bases and J dropped 8 bases, with 14 bases sitting between them. CDR1 and CDR2 (germline): SGHRS, YFSETQ. The CDR3 DNA reads as TGCGCCAGCAGCTTGGAGTCGGGTACGGGGGGCTACACCTTC. This sequence encodes CASSLESGTGGYTF. Full variable domain (remainder filled in from reference TRBV5-1 and TRBJ1-2): KAGVTQTPRYLIKTRGQQVTLSCSPISGHRSVSWYQQTPGQGLQFLFEYFSETQRNKGNFPGRFSGRQFSNSRSEMNVSTLELGDSALYLCASSLESGTGGYTFGSGTRLTVV.

The rearrangement joins TRBV10-3 to TRBJ2-3; 8 bases align to TRBD2. Looked up from germline, CDR1 is ENHRY and CDR2 is SYGVKD. The CDR3 runs to 14 residues. Trimming took 6 bases from V and 5 from J; bases not matched to a gene: 7. The CDR3 nucleotides are TGTGCCATCAGACGGGGACTAGACCTAGATACGCAGTATTTT. As protein: CAIRRGLDLDTQYF.

The chain joins TRBV7-2 to TRBJ2-5; 10 nucleotides match TRBD2. Germline CDR1 reads SGHTA; CDR2 reads FQGNSA. This CDR3 region has 15 residues. Trimming removed 1 base from V and 7 bases from J; junction bases left unmatched: 6. CDR3 nucleotide sequence: TGTGCCAGCAGCTTAGAAGCGGGGGGGCTTGGGACCCAGTACTTC. This gives the protein CASSLEAGGLGTQYF.

The J gene is TRBJ2-5, the V gene TRBV19; D is possibly TRBD2 (7 bases). Germline lookup yields CDR1 LNHDA and CDR2 SQIVND (reference sequence). The CDR3 loop spans 15 amino acids. V lost 4 bases to trimming and J lost 2 bases, with 14 bases between them. The CDR3 DNA follows: TGTGCCAGTAGTAAGGTGGGGGGGCCTCAAGAGACCCAGTACTTC. Translation: CASSKVGGPQETQYF.

This clone has only one observation. V usage is TRBV2 and J usage is TRBJ1-6; D is perhaps TRBD1 (6 bases). The CDR3 is made up of 15 amino acids. The V and J ends lost 6 bases and 11 bases respectively, with 20 bases between them. Per the germline V gene, CDR1 is SNHLY and CDR2 is FYNNEI. The CDR3 DNA reads as TGTGCCAGCAGGAAGGAACAGGGATCAAGGACACCCCTCCACTTT. This gives the protein CASRKEQGSRTPLHF. The full variable domain, rest sourced from reference TRBV2 and TRBJ1-6, is EPEVTQTPSHQVTQMGQEVILRCVPISNHLYFYWYRQILGQKVEFLVSFYNNEISEKSEIFDDQFSVERPDGSNFTLKIRSTKLEDSAMYFCASRKEQGSRTPLHFGNGTRLTVT.

The chain combines TRBV6-5 with TRBJ1-3; D ambiguous. With 0 bases removed from V and 7 bases from J, the gap between germline ends came to 10 bases. The CDR3 has 14 amino acids. Germline lookup yields CDR1 MNHEY and CDR2 SVGAGI. CDR3 in DNA: TGTGCCAGCAGTTACTCCGGGAAACAGAACACCATATATTTT. This codes for CASSYSGKQNTIYF.

The J gene is TRBJ2-5, the V gene TRBV5-1, with TRBD1 matching over 10 bases. CDR1 is SGHRS, CDR2 YFSETQ, per germline. After removal of 5 bases from V and 2 bases from J, the junction contained 3 bases not matched to a gene. CDR3 length: 14 residues. In DNA form, the CDR3 reads TGCGCCAGCAGTCAGGGACAGGGGCAAGAGACCCAGTACTTC. It specifies CASSQGQGQETQYF. Combining the CDR3 with reference TRBV5-1 and TRBJ2-5 gives the whole variable domain KAGVTQTPRYLIKTRGQQVTLSCSPISGHRSVSWYQQTPGQGLQFLFEYFSETQRNKGNFPGRFSGRQFSNSRSEMNVSTLELGDSALYLCASSQGQGQETQYFGPGTRLLVL.

This chain connects TRBV10-3 to TRBJ1-3, with D hard to call. The CDR3 consists of 12 residues. Germline V lookup: CDR1 ENHRY, CDR2 SYGVKD. Trimming stripped 0 bases from V and 7 bases from J, with 4 bases between. The CDR3 sequence is CAISESLNTIYF. CDR3 DNA: TGTGCCATCAGTGAGTCCCTCAACACCATATATTTT.

The CDR3 DNA reads as TGTGCCAGCAGTCCCTCCCGGGTTCATAGTGAAAAACTGTTTTTT. Encoded protein: CASSPSRVHSEKLFF. This rearrangement joins TRBV6-5 to TRBJ1-4, with D unclear. CDR1 is MNHEY and CDR2 is SVGAGI in the germline V gene. This CDR3 is 15 amino acids long. V lost 5 bases and J 7 bases, leaving 17 bases between the germline ends.

The chain recombines TRBV19 with TRBJ1-3, with TRBD1 as a possible D gene (6 bases). The CDR3 totals 14 residues. Between the trimmed V and J ends, which lost 6 bases and 0 bases, there was a span of 9 bases. Germline lookup yields CDR1 LNHDA and CDR2 SQIVND (reference sequence). The chain's CDR3 is CASRRQDSGNTIYF. The CDR3 DNA reads as TGTGCCAGTAGACGACAGGACTCTGGAAACACCATATATTTT.

The chain combines TRBV7-9 with TRBJ2-7; D is perhaps TRBD2 (6 bases). V lost 0 bases, J lost 0 bases, and 15 bases lay in between. The CDR3 extends over 17 amino acids. From germline, CDR1 is SEHNR and CDR2 FQNEAQ (reference sequence). CDR3 residues: CASSLAGRTKSSYEQYF. The CDR3 DNA reads TGTGCCAGCAGCTTAGCGGGACGGACTAAGAGCTCCTACGAGCAGTACTTC.

This chain links TRBV5-4 with TRBJ2-1, with 7 bases that match TRBD1. The CDR3 sequence is 15 residues long. The germline V gene has CDR1 SGHNT and CDR2 YYREEE (reference sequence). Trimming at V came to 5 bases and at J to 7 bases, leaving 12 bases not matched to a gene. CDR3 amino acids: CASRMGVRGLNEQFF. In DNA, the CDR3 is TGTGCCAGCAGGATGGGGGTCAGGGGGTTGAATGAGCAGTTCTTC. Looking up the rest from reference TRBV5-4 and TRBJ2-1 gives the full variable domain: ETGVTQSPTHLIKTRGQQVTLRCSSQSGHNTVSWYQQALGQGPQFIFQYYREEENGRGNFPPRFSGLQFPNYSSELNVNALELDDSALYLCASRMGVRGLNEQFFGPGTRLTVL.

A single count supports this clone. The chain carries TRBV5-4 and TRBJ1-1; 7 nucleotides match TRBD1. Losses at the gene ends were 4 bases for V and 5 bases for J; bases not matched to a gene: 5. Germline CDR1 reads SGHNT; CDR2 reads YYREEE (reference sequence). The CDR3 has 13 residues. CDR3 sequence: CASSRQGETEAFF. The CDR3 DNA reads TGTGCCAGCAGCCGACAGGGCGAGACTGAAGCTTTCTTT.

CDR3 sequence: CASSPRAGSSYEQYF. The CDR3 DNA reads as TGTGCCAGCAGCCCCCGTGCGGGTTCCAGCTACGAGCAGTACTTC. The V gene is TRBV14, the J gene TRBJ2-7, with D possibly TRBD2 on 5 matching bases. Looked up from germline, CDR1 is SGHDN and CDR2 is FVKESK. This CDR3 spans 15 amino acids. V gave up 4 bases and J gave up 3 bases, with 16 bases separating them.

V and J are TRBV5-4 and TRBJ1-2, with a possible D match to TRBD1 (5 bases). The CDR3 runs 15 residues. V dropped 0 bases and J dropped 5 bases, with 14 bases sitting between them. The germline V gene encodes CDR1 SGHNT and CDR2 YYREEE (reference sequence). The CDR3 DNA follows: TGTGCCAGCAGCTTGGCAAGGGTTGGGGCATATGGCTACACCTTC. Translating it yields CASSLARVGAYGYTF.

This clone is a singleton in its sample. The chain links TRBV12-3 or TRBV12-4 to TRBJ1-2; D unresolved. Trimming took 3 bases from V and 7 from J, leaving 9 bases between them. The CDR3 loop spans 12 amino acids. CDR3 sequence: CASSFRLGGYTF. The DNA for the CDR3 is TGTGCCAGCAGTTTTAGGCTAGGTGGCTACACCTTC.

Concerning this clone itself: In the same sample, other DNA sequences code for this CDR3. The chain joins TRBV12-3 or TRBV12-4 to TRBJ2-5; 8 positions match TRBD1. The CDR3 is 13 residues long. Losses at the gene ends were 2 bases for V and 4 bases for J; bases not matched to a gene: 0. The CDR3, as DNA: TGTGCCAGCAGTTTACAGGGGGCAGAGACCCAGTACTTC. Translated, it gives CASSLQGAETQYF.

The chain couples TRBV30 to TRBJ2-7; D ambiguous. The length of the CDR3 is 12 residues. V dropped 2 bases and J dropped 1 base, with 6 bases sitting between them. Germline-derived CDR1 and CDR2 are GTSNPN and SVGIG (reference sequence). CDR3 loop: CAWSLVSYEQYF. The CDR3 DNA follows: TGTGCCTGGAGTCTCGTTTCCTACGAGCAGTACTTC.

For this clone: Other DNA sequences within the sample encode an identical CDR3. The chain uses TRBV27 and TRBJ1-2; unclear D gene. This CDR3 region has 13 residues. The V end was cut by 3 bases, the J end by 2 bases, with 7 bases between. Germline CDR1 reads MNHEY; CDR2 reads SMNVEV (reference sequence). CDR3 sequence: CASSFGGNYGYTF. CDR3 DNA: TGTGCCAGCAGTTTTGGAGGGAACTATGGCTACACCTTC.

The chain employs TRBV7-2 and TRBJ1-2; 11 bases agree with TRBD1. V lost 4 bases, J lost 4 bases, and 2 bases stayed unmatched. From germline, CDR1 is SGHTA and CDR2 FQGNSA. The CDR3 totals 14 residues. The chain's CDR3 is CASSSGTGGYGYTF. The CDR3 DNA follows: TGTGCCAGCAGCTCCGGGACAGGGGGCTATGGCTACACCTTC.